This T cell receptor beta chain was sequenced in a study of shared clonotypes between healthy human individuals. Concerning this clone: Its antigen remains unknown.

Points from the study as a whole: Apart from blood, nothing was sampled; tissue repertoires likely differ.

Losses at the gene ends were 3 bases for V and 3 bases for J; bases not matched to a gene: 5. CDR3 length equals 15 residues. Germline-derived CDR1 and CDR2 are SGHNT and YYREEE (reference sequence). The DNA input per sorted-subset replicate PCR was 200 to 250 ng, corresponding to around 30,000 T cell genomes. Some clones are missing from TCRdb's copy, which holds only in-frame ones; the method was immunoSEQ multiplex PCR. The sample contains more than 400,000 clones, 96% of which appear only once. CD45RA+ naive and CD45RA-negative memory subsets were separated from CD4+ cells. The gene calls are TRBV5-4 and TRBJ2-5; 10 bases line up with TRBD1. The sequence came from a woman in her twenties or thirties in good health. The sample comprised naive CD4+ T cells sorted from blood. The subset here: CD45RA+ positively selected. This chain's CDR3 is CASSSQTGGKETQYF. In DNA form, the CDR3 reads TGTGCCAGCAGCTCTCAGACAGGGGGCAAAGAGACCCAGTACTTC.